The source of this TCR beta chain is a study of cytotoxic CD8 clonotypes in ibrutinib-treated CLL. Study at large: With a range of 6 to 36, the median treatment time before response samples were taken was approximately 12 months. Study results and limitations: Clonotypes that were public were uncommon, and they contracted or stayed stable on treatment.

Here immunoSEQ multiplex PCR was the method, and the copy in TCRdb shows in-frame clones only, minus some. The sample includes roughly 300,000 clones, less than 85% of them seen just once. A few counts support this clone. Its antigen is as yet unknown. The ends lost 6 bases at V and 7 bases at J; junction bases unmatched: 12. The germline V gene has CDR1 SNHLY and CDR2 FYNNEI. The CDR3 contains 15 residues. The chain recombines TRBV2 with TRBJ2-4; 7 bases line up with TRBD1. The receptor was isolated from a human donor with chronic lymphocytic leukemia. The sample consisted of PBMCs, taken at disease progression, from a patient treated with ibrutinib. The DNA for the CDR3 is TGTGCCAGCAGGGAAATACAGGGGCTCCCTAACATTCAGTACTTC. It specifies CASREIQGLPNIQYF.